Listed below are T cell receptor beta chains from one sample, sequenced in a study of HIV-infected children after antiretroviral therapy interruption. TCRdb reprocessed the 3' RACE reads with MiXCR, giving one entry per CDR3 protein. The table records about 46,000 distinct CDR3 sequences, 4.3% of them present only once. Material: CD45RA+ CD4+ T cells from PBMCs, pooled from several time points, obtained from a donor given antiretroviral therapy, either interrupted or continuous. The receptor source for this set is a pool of human donors with HIV. Both conserved end residues are part of each CDR3. The order of the fields is V gene, clone size, D gene, J gene, CDR3 protein, CDR3 DNA. The D gene is left open where the match is weak. The listing skips clone size in some rows; elsewhere it reads once, few, many or a size class.

v_gene: TRBV20-1
abundance: many
d_gene: -
j_gene: TRBJ2-1
CDR3aa: CSASYRSSYNEQFF
CDR3nt: TGCAGTGCTAGTTACAGGAGCTCCTACAATGAGCAGTTCTTC

v_gene: TRBV3-1
abundance: few
d_gene: -
j_gene: TRBJ2-5
CDR3aa: CASSQGVLETQYF
CDR3nt: TGTGCCAGCAGCCAAGGGGTTCTAGAGACCCAGTACTTC

v_gene: TRBV25-1
abundance: many
d_gene: -
j_gene: TRBJ2-7
CDR3aa: CASSAVSEQYF
CDR3nt: TGTGCCAGCAGTGCCGTGAGCGAGCAGTACTTC

v_gene: TRBV19
abundance: many
d_gene: -
j_gene: TRBJ1-5
CDR3aa: CASSIGPRQAQHF
CDR3nt: TGTGCCAGTAGTATAGGGCCAAGACAGGCCCAGCATTTT

v_gene: TRBV9
abundance: many
d_gene: TRBD1
j_gene: TRBJ2-7
CDR3aa: CASSFGQGAIEQYF
CDR3nt: TGTGCCAGCAGCTTCGGACAGGGGGCAATAGAGCAGTACTTC

v_gene: TRBV18
abundance: many
d_gene: TRBD2
j_gene: TRBJ2-1
CDR3aa: CASSPTSGVGNEQFF
CDR3nt: TGTGCCAGCTCACCGACTAGCGGGGTCGGGAATGAGCAGTTCTTC

v_gene: TRBV7-2
abundance: many
d_gene: TRBD2
j_gene: TRBJ2-7
CDR3aa: CASSSTSGVTYEQYF
CDR3nt: TGTGCCAGCAGCTCCACTAGCGGGGTCACCTACGAGCAGTACTTC

v_gene: TRBV20-1
abundance: many
d_gene: TRBD1
j_gene: TRBJ1-6
CDR3aa: CSATPGQSYNSPLHF
CDR3nt: TGCAGTGCTACCCCGGGACAGTCCTATAATTCACCCCTCCACTTT

v_gene: TRBV29-1
abundance: medium-sized
d_gene: -
j_gene: TRBJ1-1
CDR3aa: CSVGVLNMNTEAFF
CDR3nt: TGCAGCGTTGGCGTTCTCAACATGAACACTGAAGCTTTCTTT

v_gene: TRBV7-3
abundance: many
d_gene: -
j_gene: TRBJ1-6
CDR3aa: CASSSASFGYSPLHF
CDR3nt: TGTGCCAGCAGCTCCGCCAGCTTCGGGTATTCACCCCTCCACTTT

v_gene: TRBV28
abundance: -
d_gene: TRBD1
j_gene: TRBJ2-7
CDR3aa: CASSGQDGEQYF
CDR3nt: TGTGCCAGCAGTGGACAGGACGGCGAGCAGTACTTC

v_gene: TRBV15
abundance: many
d_gene: -
j_gene: TRBJ2-2
CDR3aa: CATSKENTGELFF
CDR3nt: TGTGCCACCAGCAAAGAGAACACCGGGGAGCTGTTTTTT

v_gene: TRBV28
abundance: many
d_gene: TRBD1
j_gene: TRBJ1-2
CDR3aa: CASSSRGGGYGYTF
CDR3nt: TGTGCCAGCAGCTCCAGGGGGGGTGGCTATGGCTACACCTTC

v_gene: TRBV28
abundance: many
d_gene: -
j_gene: TRBJ2-7
CDR3aa: CASSLPGDYEQYF
CDR3nt: TGTGCCAGCAGTTTACCAGGGGACTACGAGCAGTACTTC

v_gene: TRBV12-3/TRBV12-4
abundance: few
d_gene: -
j_gene: TRBJ1-5
CDR3aa: CASSQSDNEQPQHF
CDR3nt: TGTGCCAGCAGTCAGTCAGATAACGAACAGCCCCAGCATTTT

v_gene: TRBV7-9
abundance: many
d_gene: -
j_gene: TRBJ1-2
CDR3aa: CASSRRETGTDGYTF
CDR3nt: TGTGCCAGCAGCAGACGGGAAACCGGGACGGATGGCTACACCTTC

v_gene: TRBV29-1
abundance: many
d_gene: TRBD2
j_gene: TRBJ2-5
CDR3aa: CSVDGTGGQETQYF
CDR3nt: TGCAGCGTTGACGGGACGGGGGGGCAAGAGACCCAGTACTTC

v_gene: TRBV12-5
abundance: many
d_gene: -
j_gene: TRBJ2-1
CDR3aa: CASGLGEYNEQFF
CDR3nt: TGTGCTAGTGGTTTGGGAGAGTACAATGAGCAGTTCTTC

v_gene: TRBV28
abundance: few
d_gene: -
j_gene: TRBJ2-4
CDR3aa: CASNTLGLAKNIQYF
CDR3nt: TGTGCCAGCAATACCCTGGGACTAGCCAAAAACATTCAGTACTTC

v_gene: TRBV7-3
abundance: few
d_gene: TRBD1
j_gene: TRBJ1-2
CDR3aa: CASSLKTGGDYGYTF
CDR3nt: TGTGCCAGCAGCTTAAAAACAGGGGGCGACTATGGCTACACCTTC

v_gene: TRBV12-3/TRBV12-4
abundance: many
d_gene: -
j_gene: TRBJ1-3
CDR3aa: CASSSRSSGNTIYF
CDR3nt: TGTGCCAGCAGTTCCAGATCCTCTGGAAACACCATATATTTT

v_gene: TRBV20-1
abundance: many
d_gene: TRBD1
j_gene: TRBJ1-6
CDR3aa: CSAQGQEDSPLHF
CDR3nt: TGCAGTGCTCAGGGACAGGAGGATTCACCCCTCCACTTT

v_gene: TRBV4-1
abundance: many
d_gene: -
j_gene: TRBJ1-1
CDR3aa: CASSPGIRDTEAFF
CDR3nt: TGCGCCAGCAGCCCAGGAATCAGGGACACTGAAGCTTTCTTT

v_gene: TRBV20-1
abundance: many
d_gene: TRBD1
j_gene: TRBJ1-1
CDR3aa: CSATPGQELEAFF
CDR3nt: TGCAGTGCTACGCCTGGACAGGAGTTAGAAGCTTTCTTT

v_gene: TRBV12-3/TRBV12-4
abundance: many
d_gene: -
j_gene: TRBJ1-1
CDR3aa: CASSPRPGRIWTEAFF
CDR3nt: TGTGCCAGCAGTCCTAGACCGGGACGGATCTGGACTGAAGCTTTCTTT

v_gene: TRBV4-2
abundance: few
d_gene: TRBD2
j_gene: TRBJ2-7
CDR3aa: CASSQAEGASGGYEQYF
CDR3nt: TGTGCCAGCAGCCAAGCGGAGGGAGCTAGCGGGGGTTACGAGCAGTACTTC

v_gene: TRBV20-1
abundance: many
d_gene: TRBD2
j_gene: TRBJ2-3
CDR3aa: CSALSGATDTQYF
CDR3nt: TGCAGTGCTCTCAGCGGGGCCACAGATACGCAGTATTTT

v_gene: TRBV2
abundance: many
d_gene: -
j_gene: TRBJ2-7
CDR3aa: CASSEQGMEQYF
CDR3nt: TGTGCCAGCAGTGAACAGGGCATGGAGCAGTACTTC

v_gene: TRBV4-1
abundance: -
d_gene: TRBD1
j_gene: TRBJ2-7
CDR3aa: CASSQPTGIENEQYF
CDR3nt: TGCGCCAGCAGCCAACCGACAGGGATAGAAAACGAGCAGTACTTC

v_gene: TRBV28
abundance: few
d_gene: TRBD1
j_gene: TRBJ2-7
CDR3aa: CASSIQGTGTPYEQYF
CDR3nt: TGTGCCAGCAGCATACAAGGGACAGGAACGCCTTACGAGCAGTACTTC

v_gene: TRBV23-1
abundance: many
d_gene: -
j_gene: TRBJ2-5
CDR3aa: CASSQSSPLAEQETQYF
CDR3nt: TGCGCCAGCAGTCAATCTTCCCCCTTGGCAGAGCAAGAGACCCAGTACTTC

v_gene: TRBV20-1
abundance: medium-sized
d_gene: -
j_gene: TRBJ2-7
CDR3aa: CSAQPAVYEQYF
CDR3nt: TGCAGTGCTCAACCAGCAGTGTACGAGCAGTACTTC

v_gene: TRBV18
abundance: few
d_gene: -
j_gene: TRBJ2-1
CDR3aa: CASPHPGDDEQFF
CDR3nt: TGTGCCAGCCCTCACCCTGGGGACGATGAGCAGTTCTTC

v_gene: TRBV3-1
abundance: -
d_gene: TRBD1
j_gene: TRBJ2-4
CDR3aa: CASADRALAKNIQYF
CDR3nt: TGTGCCAGCGCAGACAGGGCCTTAGCCAAAAACATTCAGTACTTC

v_gene: TRBV20-1
abundance: many
d_gene: -
j_gene: TRBJ1-2
CDR3aa: CSATITNYGYTF
CDR3nt: TGCAGTGCTACTATAACTAACTATGGCTACACCTTC

v_gene: TRBV21-1
abundance: many
d_gene: -
j_gene: TRBJ2-6
CDR3aa: CASSPQGARGANVLTF
CDR3nt: TGTGCCAGCAGCCCACAGGGGGCGCGGGGGGCCAACGTCCTGACTTTC

v_gene: TRBV10-1
abundance: once
d_gene: -
j_gene: TRBJ2-3
CDR3aa: CASSAGSTDTQYF
CDR3nt: TGCGCCAGCAGTGCAGGGAGCACAGATACGCAGTATTTT

v_gene: TRBV12-3/TRBV12-4
abundance: many
d_gene: -
j_gene: TRBJ2-3
CDR3aa: CASKLRGHPSTDTQYF
CDR3nt: TGTGCCAGCAAGTTGAGGGGACACCCTAGCACAGATACGCAGTATTTT

v_gene: TRBV21-1
abundance: many
d_gene: -
j_gene: TRBJ2-5
CDR3aa: CASSKGAVGTGKETQYF
CDR3nt: TGTGCCAGCAGCAAAGGGGCTGTCGGAACAGGCAAAGAGACCCAGTACTTC

v_gene: TRBV5-8
abundance: many
d_gene: -
j_gene: TRBJ2-4
CDR3aa: CASSLSRLAKNIQYF
CDR3nt: TGTGCCAGCAGCTTGTCCAGGCTAGCCAAAAACATTCAGTACTTC

v_gene: TRBV4-2
abundance: many
d_gene: -
j_gene: TRBJ1-1
CDR3aa: CASSQADTEAFF
CDR3nt: TGTGCCAGCAGCCAAGCAGACACTGAAGCTTTCTTT